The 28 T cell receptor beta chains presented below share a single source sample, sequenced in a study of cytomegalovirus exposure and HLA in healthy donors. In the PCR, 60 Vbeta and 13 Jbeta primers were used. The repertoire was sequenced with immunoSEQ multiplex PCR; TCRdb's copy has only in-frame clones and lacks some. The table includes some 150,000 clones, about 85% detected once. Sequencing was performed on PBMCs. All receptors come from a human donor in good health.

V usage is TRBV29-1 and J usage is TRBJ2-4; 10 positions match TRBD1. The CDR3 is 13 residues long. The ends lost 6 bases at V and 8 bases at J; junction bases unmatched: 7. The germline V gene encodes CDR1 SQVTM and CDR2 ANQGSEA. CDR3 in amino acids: CSVPGTGADIQYF. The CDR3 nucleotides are TGCAGCGTACCCGGGACAGGGGCGGACATTCAGTACTTC.

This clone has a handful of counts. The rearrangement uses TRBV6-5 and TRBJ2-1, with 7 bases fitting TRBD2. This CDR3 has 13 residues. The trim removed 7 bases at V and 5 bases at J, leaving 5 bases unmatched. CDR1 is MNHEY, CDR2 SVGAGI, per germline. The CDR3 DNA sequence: TGTGCCAGCAAGGCTAGCGGTGACAATGAGCAGTTCTTC. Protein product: CASKASGDNEQFF.

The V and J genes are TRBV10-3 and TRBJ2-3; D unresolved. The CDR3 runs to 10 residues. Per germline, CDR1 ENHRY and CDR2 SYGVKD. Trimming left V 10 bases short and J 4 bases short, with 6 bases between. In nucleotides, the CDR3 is TGTGCCACCCGTTCAGATACGCAGTATTTT. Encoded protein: CATRSDTQYF.

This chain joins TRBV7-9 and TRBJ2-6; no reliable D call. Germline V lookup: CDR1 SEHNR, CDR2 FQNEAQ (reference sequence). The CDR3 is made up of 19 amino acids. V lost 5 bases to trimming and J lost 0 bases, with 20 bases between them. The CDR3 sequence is CASSTVPGTSNSGANVLTF. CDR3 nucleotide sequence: TGTGCCAGCAGCACAGTACCAGGAACGAGCAACTCTGGGGCCAACGTCCTGACTTTC.

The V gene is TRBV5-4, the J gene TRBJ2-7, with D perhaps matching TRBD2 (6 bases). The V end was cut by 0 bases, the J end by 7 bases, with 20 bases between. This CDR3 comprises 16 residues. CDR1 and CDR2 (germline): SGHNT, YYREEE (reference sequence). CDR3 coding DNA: TGTGCCAGCAGCTTGGCGGGACTCCAATCCTTCCGGGAGCAGTACTTC. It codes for CASSLAGLQSFREQYF.

The CDR3 region is CASSLVWGTTDEQYF. CDR3 DNA sequence: TGTGCCAGCAGCTTAGTTTGGGGGACAACCGACGAGCAGTACTTC. This chain joins TRBV7-9 and TRBJ2-7; TRBD1 is a possible D gene (6 bases). The CDR3 length is 15 residues. V dropped 1 base and J dropped 5 bases, with 15 bases sitting between them. Germline V gene sequence: CDR1 SEHNR, CDR2 FQNEAQ (reference sequence). The complete variable domain, with remaining parts taken from reference TRBV7-9 and TRBJ2-7, reads DTGVSQNPRHKITKRGQNVTFRCDPISEHNRLYWYRQTLGQGPEFLTYFQNEAQLEKSRLLSDRFSAERPKGSFSTLEIQRTEQGDSAMYLCASSLVWGTTDEQYFGPGTRLTVT.

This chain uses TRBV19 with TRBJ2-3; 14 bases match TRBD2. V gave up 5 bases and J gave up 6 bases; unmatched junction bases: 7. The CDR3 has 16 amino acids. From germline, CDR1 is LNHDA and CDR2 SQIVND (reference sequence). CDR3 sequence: CASSRLAGGPADTQYF. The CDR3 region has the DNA TGTGCCAGTAGTCGACTAGCGGGAGGGCCTGCGGATACGCAGTATTTT.

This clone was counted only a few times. CDR3 bases: TGTGCCAGCAGCTGGGACAGAAGTTCACCCCTCCACTTT. It translates to CASSWDRSSPLHF. The chain employs TRBV5-4 and TRBJ1-6, with 7 nucleotides matching TRBD1. The CDR3 covers 13 residues. V was clipped by 3 bases and J by 9 bases; unmatched bases: 3. In germline, CDR1 is SGHNT, CDR2 YYREEE (reference sequence).

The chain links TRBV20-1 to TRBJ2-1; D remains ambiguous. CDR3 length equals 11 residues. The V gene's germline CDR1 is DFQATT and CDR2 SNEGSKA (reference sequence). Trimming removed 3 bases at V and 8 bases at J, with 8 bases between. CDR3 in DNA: TGCAGTGCTAGGTTTATCGATGAGCAGTTCTTC. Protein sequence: CSARFIDEQFF.

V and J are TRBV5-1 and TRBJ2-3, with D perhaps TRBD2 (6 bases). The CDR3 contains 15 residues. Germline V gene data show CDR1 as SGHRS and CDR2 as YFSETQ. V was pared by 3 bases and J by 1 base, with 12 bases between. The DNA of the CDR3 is TGCGCCAGCAGCTCAGGAGGCGGGGGCACAGATACGCAGTATTTT. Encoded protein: CASSSGGGGTDTQYF.

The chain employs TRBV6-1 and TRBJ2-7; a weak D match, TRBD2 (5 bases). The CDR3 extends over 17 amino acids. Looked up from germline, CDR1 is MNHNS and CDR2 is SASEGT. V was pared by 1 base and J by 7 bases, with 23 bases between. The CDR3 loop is CASSEGRQGPKLGEQYF. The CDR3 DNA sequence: TGTGCCAGCAGTGAAGGGAGGCAAGGGCCCAAACTAGGGGAGCAGTACTTC.

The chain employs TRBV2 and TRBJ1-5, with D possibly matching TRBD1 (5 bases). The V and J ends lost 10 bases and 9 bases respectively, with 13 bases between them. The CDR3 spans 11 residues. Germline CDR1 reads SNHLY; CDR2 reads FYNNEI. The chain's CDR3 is CAKGTGLPQHF. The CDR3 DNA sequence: TGTGCCAAGGGGACTGGACTGCCCCAGCATTTT.

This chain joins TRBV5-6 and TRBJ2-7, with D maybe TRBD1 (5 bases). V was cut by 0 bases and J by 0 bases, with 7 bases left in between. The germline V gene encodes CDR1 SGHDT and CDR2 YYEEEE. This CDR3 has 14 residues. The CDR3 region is CASSLGGDSYEQYF. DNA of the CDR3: TGTGCCAGCAGCTTGGGGGGCGACTCCTACGAGCAGTACTTC.

CDR3 sequence (DNA): TGCAGTGCTAGAATTTTAGCACAGCAGTACTTC. It is translated as CSARILAQQYF. The chain uses TRBV20-1 and TRBJ2-7; no clear D gene. CDR3 size: 11 residues. V shed 2 bases and J shed 8 bases, with 10 bases lying between them. Germline-derived CDR1 and CDR2 are DFQATT and SNEGSKA (reference sequence).

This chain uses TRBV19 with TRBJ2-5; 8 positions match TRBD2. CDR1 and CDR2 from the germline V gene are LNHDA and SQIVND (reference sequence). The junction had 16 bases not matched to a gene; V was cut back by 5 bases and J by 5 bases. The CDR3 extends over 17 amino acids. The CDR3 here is CASSPSRPGGGRETQYF. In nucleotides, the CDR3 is TGTGCCAGTAGTCCTAGTCGACCGGGGGGCGGGAGGGAGACCCAGTACTTC. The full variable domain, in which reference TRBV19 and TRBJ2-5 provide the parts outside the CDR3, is DGGITQSPKYLFRKEGQNVTLSCEQNLNHDAMYWYRQDPGQGLRLIYYSQIVNDFQKGDIAEGYSVSREKKESFPLTVTSAQKNPTAFYLCASSPSRPGGGRETQYFGPGTRLLVL.

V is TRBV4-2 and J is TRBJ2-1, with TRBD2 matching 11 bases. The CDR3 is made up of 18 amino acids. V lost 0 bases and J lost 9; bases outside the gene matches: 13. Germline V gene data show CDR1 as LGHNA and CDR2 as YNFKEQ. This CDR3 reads CASSQERATSGGGGEQFF. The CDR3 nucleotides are TGTGCCAGCAGCCAAGAAAGGGCAACTAGCGGGGGCGGGGGTGAGCAGTTCTTC.

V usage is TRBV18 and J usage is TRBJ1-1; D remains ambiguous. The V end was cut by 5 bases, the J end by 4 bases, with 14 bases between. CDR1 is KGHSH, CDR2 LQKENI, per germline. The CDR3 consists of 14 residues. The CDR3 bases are TGTGCCAGCTCAACAGAACAACAGAGCACTGAAGCTTTCTTT. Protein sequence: CASSTEQQSTEAFF.

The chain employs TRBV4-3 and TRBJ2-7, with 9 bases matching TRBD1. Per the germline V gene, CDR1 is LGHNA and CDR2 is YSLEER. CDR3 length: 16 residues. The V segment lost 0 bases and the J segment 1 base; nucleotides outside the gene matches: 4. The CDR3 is CASSQEWGTGSYEQYF. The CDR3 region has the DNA TGCGCCAGCAGCCAAGAATGGGGGACAGGGTCCTACGAGCAGTACTTC.

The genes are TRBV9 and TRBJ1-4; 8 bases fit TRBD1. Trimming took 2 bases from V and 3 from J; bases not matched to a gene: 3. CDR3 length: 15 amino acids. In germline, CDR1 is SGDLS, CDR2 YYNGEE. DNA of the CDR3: TGTGCCAGCAGCGTCGCGACAGGGGCTAATGAAAAACTGTTTTTT. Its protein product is CASSVATGANEKLFF.

CDR3: CASSFGRGANNEQFF. The CDR3, as DNA: TGTGCCAGCAGTTTTGGACGGGGGGCGAACAATGAGCAGTTCTTC. The chain carries TRBV28 and TRBJ2-1; TRBD2 is a possible D gene (7 bases). This CDR3 comprises 15 residues. CDR1 is MDHEN, CDR2 SYDVKM, per germline. V lost 3 bases and J 5 bases, leaving 14 bases between the germline ends.

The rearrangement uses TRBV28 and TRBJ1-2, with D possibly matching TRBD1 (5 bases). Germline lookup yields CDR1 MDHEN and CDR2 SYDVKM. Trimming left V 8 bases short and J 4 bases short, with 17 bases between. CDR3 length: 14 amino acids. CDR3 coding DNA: TGTGCCAGCCGACCCGGGACTTACCCCTATGGCTACACCTTC. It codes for CASRPGTYPYGYTF.

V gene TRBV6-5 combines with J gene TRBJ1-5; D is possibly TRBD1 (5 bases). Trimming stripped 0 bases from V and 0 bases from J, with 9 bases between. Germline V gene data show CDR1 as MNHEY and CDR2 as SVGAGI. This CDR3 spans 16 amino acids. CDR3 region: CASSYSGGDSNQPQHF. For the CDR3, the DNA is TGTGCCAGCAGTTACTCCGGAGGGGATAGCAATCAGCCCCAGCATTTT.

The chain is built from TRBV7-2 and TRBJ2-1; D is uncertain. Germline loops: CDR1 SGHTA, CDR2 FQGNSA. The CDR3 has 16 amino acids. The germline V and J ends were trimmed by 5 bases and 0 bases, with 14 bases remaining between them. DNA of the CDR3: TGTGCCAGCAGCGAAAACCTGGGCAGCTCCTACAATGAGCAGTTCTTC. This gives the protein CASSENLGSSYNEQFF.

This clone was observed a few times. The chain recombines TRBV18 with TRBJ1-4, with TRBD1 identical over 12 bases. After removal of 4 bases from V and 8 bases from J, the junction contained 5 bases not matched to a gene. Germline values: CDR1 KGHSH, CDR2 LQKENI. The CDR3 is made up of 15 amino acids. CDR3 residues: CASSLTGTGGEKLFF. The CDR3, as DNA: TGTGCCAGCTCACTCACCGGGACAGGGGGCGAAAAACTGTTTTTT.

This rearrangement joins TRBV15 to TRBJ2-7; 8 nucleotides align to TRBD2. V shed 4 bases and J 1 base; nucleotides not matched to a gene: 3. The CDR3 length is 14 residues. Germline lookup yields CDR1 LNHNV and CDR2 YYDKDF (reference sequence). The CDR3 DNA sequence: TGTGCCACCAGCAACGGCGGGAGGTCCTACGAGCAGTACTTC. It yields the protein CATSNGGRSYEQYF.

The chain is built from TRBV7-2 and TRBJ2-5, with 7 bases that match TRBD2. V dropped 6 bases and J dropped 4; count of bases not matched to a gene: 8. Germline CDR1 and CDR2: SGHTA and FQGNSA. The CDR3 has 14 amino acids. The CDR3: CASSPGLVVETQYF. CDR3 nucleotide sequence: TGTGCCAGCAGTCCTGGACTAGTTGTAGAGACCCAGTACTTC.

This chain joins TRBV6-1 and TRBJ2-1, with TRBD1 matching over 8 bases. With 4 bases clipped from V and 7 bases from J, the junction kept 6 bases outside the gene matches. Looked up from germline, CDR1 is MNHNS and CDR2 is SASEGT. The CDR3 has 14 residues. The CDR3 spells CASSAGQGANEQFF. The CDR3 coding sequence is TGTGCCAGCAGTGCTGGTCAGGGGGCGAATGAGCAGTTCTTC.

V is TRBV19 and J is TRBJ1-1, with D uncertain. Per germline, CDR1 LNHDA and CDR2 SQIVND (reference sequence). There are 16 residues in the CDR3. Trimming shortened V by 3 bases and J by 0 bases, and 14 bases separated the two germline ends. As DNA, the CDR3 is TGTGCCAGTAGTATGGGCCCCCCCTTGATGAACACTGAAGCTTTCTTT. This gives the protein CASSMGPPLMNTEAFF.